The rows below give T cell receptor beta chains drawn from one sample of a study of technical replicates of blood from a handful of donors. Measured with immunoSEQ multiplex PCR; TCRdb has only the in-frame clones, and not every one. The sample contains 80,000 to 95,000 clones, about 92% of which appear only once. Material: T cells isolated from PBMCs. The receptors were gathered from a human donor in good health. Both conserved end residues are part of each CDR3.

CASSWTANTEAFF,TRBJ1-1,TRBV25-1
CASSLGAGRNGYTF,TRBJ1-2,TRBV5-5
CASRQANNEQFF,TRBJ2-1,TRBV7-9
CAWSVGVGSNQPQHF,TRBJ1-5,TRBV30
CASSGRTVPGPQHF,TRBJ1-5,TRBV25-1
CASSIGGKNTEAFF,TRBJ1-1,TRBV19
CASSSGLAGPDTQYF,TRBJ2-3,TRBV7-3
CASSVAGGPEQYF,TRBJ2-7,TRBV10-2
CSVEDGLPGCYTF,TRBJ1-2,TRBV29-1
CASSFGGAGAGDTQYF,TRBJ2-3,TRBV7-9
CASSLEVGGRDSPLHF,TRBJ1-6,TRBV5-1
CASRRTGNTGELFF,TRBJ2-2,TRBV5-5
CASSLGLLAGGIYNEQFF,TRBJ2-1,TRBV7-8
CSGRTGSNSPLHF,TRBJ1-6,TRBV29-1
CASREGGNTGELFF,TRBJ2-2,TRBV5-4
CASTVLGGYNEQFF,TRBJ2-1,TRBV5-4
CASSAQGPLQWIGETQYF,TRBJ2-5,TRBV7-8
CASGLADNEQFF,TRBJ2-1,TRBV12-5
CASSQVGGARTEAFF,TRBJ1-1,TRBV14
CASSENSMVQETQYF,TRBJ2-5,TRBV10-2
CAIPLMNTEAFF,TRBJ1-1,TRBV2
CASSLAGIDYEQYF,TRBJ2-7,TRBV13
CASSLLPRSDAGNTEAFF,TRBJ1-1,TRBV5-8
CASAPLGAAGNSGANVLTF,TRBJ2-6,TRBV28
CASSPGEGAQYF,TRBJ2-3,TRBV5-1
CASSPGGGELFF,TRBJ2-2,TRBV5-5
CASSRGQGFTEAFF,TRBJ1-1,TRBV5-1
CASSLGQGELFF,TRBJ1-4,TRBV5-4
CASRDRDTKTRPRDTGELFF,TRBJ2-2,TRBV5-1